This T cell receptor beta chain was captured by sequencing in a study of T cells in tumors after PD-1 blockade. This clone was observed a few times. Profiled with immunoSEQ multiplex PCR; TCRdb holds only in-frame clones, not every one. The sample holds approximately 60,000 clones, 74% seen once. CDR3 length equals 15 residues. The V and J ends lost 0 bases and 2 bases respectively, with 14 bases between them. Germline V gene lookup returns CDR1 GTSNPN and CDR2 SVGIG (reference sequence). The rearrangement joins TRBV30 to TRBJ2-7; D is ambiguous. The sample here was PBMCs, taken after anti-PD-1 treatment. This sequence originates from a human donor with basal cell carcinoma. CDR3 region: CAWSVMNSPTYEQYF. The CDR3 region has the DNA TGTGCCTGGAGTGTCATGAACAGCCCAACCTACGAGCAGTACTTC.